The clone carrying this TCR beta chain occurred many times. This specimen comes from a study of T cells after yellow fever vaccination. In TCRdb, the 5' RACE reads were re-called with MiXCR into one record per CDR3 protein. The data show 150,000 to 200,000 distinct CDR3 sequences, roughly 8.8% seen once. CDR3 length equals 15 residues. V was trimmed by 5 bases and J by 1 base, leaving 13 bases between them. The V gene is TRBV12-3 or TRBV12-4, the J gene TRBJ2-3; D is perhaps TRBD1 (6 bases). Here the sequenced sample was CD8+ T cells sorted from PBMCs, taken 45 days after the yellow fever booster vaccination. This receptor was obtained from a man aged 18 to 29 who received the YFV17D yellow fever vaccine. DNA for the CDR3: TGTGCCAGCAGTCCCCCAGGGGTGGGCACAGATACGCAGTATTTT. This gives the protein CASSPPGVGTDTQYF.